This T cell receptor beta chain came from a study of metastatic and nonmetastatic thyroid tumors. This clone was seen a handful of times. Among the patients, none had received any treatment before thyroid surgery. In the source study's methods: Between-group CDR3 differences, defined by clinicopathological status, yielded a distant-metastasis classifier for papillary thyroid cancer. MiXCR re-clonotyped the PCR reads for TCRdb. What appears here as the V and J calls and clone size reflects TCRdb's work, not the paper's. The repertoire holds around 18,000 clones, roughly a third seen once, with 9.5% to 15% in the top ten. The clonotype originates from a male donor with papillary thyroid cancer or a benign thyroid nodule (not recorded which). Some clones in this sample may be carry-over from other donors' samples. The specimen was tumor tissue.

The CDR3 reads CASSRTGYTF. The CDR3 region has the DNA TGTGCCAGCAGTCGAACTGGCTACACCTTC. The rearrangement links TRBV28 to TRBJ1-2; D gene unclear. Germline assignment: CDR1 MDHEN and CDR2 SYDVKM. This CDR3 is built from 10 residues. Trimming took 5 bases from V and 7 from J, leaving 5 bases between them.